The sequence of this T cell receptor (beta chain) was determined in a study of T cells in Graves' hyperthyroidism and ophthalmopathy. The TCR beta CDR3 regions underwent amplification using RNA transcripts as the source. The HTBI set primed first-round TCR CDR3 RT-PCR. TCRdb ran MiXCR on the multiplex PCR reads and lists one entry per CDR3 protein. The data contain more than 500,000 distinct CDR3 sequences, about 16% of them seen just once; the ten biggest clones take up 25% to 30%. The CDR3 runs to 16 residues. Germline lookup yields CDR1 MGHRA and CDR2 YSYEKL. Trimming removed 3 bases from V and 6 bases from J, with 15 bases in between.

Specimen: blood. The sequence was collected from a woman between 25 and 40 years old with Graves' ophthalmopathy. The V gene is TRBV4-1, the J gene TRBJ1-6; no clear D gene. In DNA, the CDR3 is TGCGCCAGCAGCCAGACGATAGGCGGTTCTAATTCACCCCTCCACTTT. Amino acid sequence: CASSQTIGGSNSPLHF.